These 5 T cell receptor beta chains came from one sample sequenced in a study of CD8 T cells in Susac syndrome. Random hexamers primed reverse transcription of about 0.45 to 1 ug RNA. Each CDR3 protein gets one entry after TCRdb re-called the immunoSEQ multiplex PCR reads with MiXCR. The table has roughly 140,000 distinct CDR3 sequences, approximately 94% seen once. Sequencing input: CD4+ T cells from PBMCs. These receptors came from a human donor with Susac syndrome.

The chain joins TRBV29-1 to TRBJ2-7; no firm D call. This CDR3 is 13 amino acids long. Germline V CDR1 and CDR2: SQVTM, ANQGSEA. The ends were cut back, 5 bases at V and 2 bases at J, with 13 bases in the middle. The CDR3 protein is CSVQSGPPYEQYF. DNA for the CDR3: TGCAGCGTTCAGTCCGGCCCTCCCTACGAGCAGTACTTC.

V and J are TRBV9 and TRBJ1-1, with D possibly TRBD1 on 5 matching bases. This CDR3 contains 14 residues. The germline V gene encodes CDR1 SGDLS and CDR2 YYNGEE. The V end was cut by 1 base, the J end by 4 bases, with 11 bases between. The DNA for the CDR3 is TGTGCCAGCAGCGTACAGGGACCGGGCACTGAAGCTTTCTTT. It is translated as CASSVQGPGTEAFF.

This chain links TRBV5-1 with TRBJ2-6; 9 bases are a match to TRBD1. CDR3 length: 17 amino acids. The J segment lost 0 bases and the V segment lost 4 bases, leaving 5 bases of the junction unmatched. CDR1 is SGHRS and CDR2 is YFSETQ in the germline V gene. The CDR3 DNA reads TGCGCCAGCAGCCTAGGACAGGGGATCTCTGGGGCCAACGTCCTGACTTTC. It encodes CASSLGQGISGANVLTF.

The V gene is TRBV9, the J gene TRBJ1-1, with a weak D call TRBD1 (6 bases). Trimming shortened V by 6 bases and J by 0 bases, and 12 bases separated the two germline ends. Germline lookup yields CDR1 SGDLS and CDR2 YYNGEE. The CDR3 consists of 14 residues. The CDR3 region is CASNGGRVNTEAFF. For the CDR3, the DNA is TGTGCCAGCAATGGGGGCCGAGTGAACACTGAAGCTTTCTTT.

The V gene is TRBV20-1, the J gene TRBJ2-4; weak D call: TRBD1 (6 bases). V gave up 6 bases and J gave up 0 bases, with 12 bases separating them. Germline CDR1 reads DFQATT; CDR2 reads SNEGSKA (reference sequence). The CDR3 is 14 amino acids. CDR3 sequence (DNA): TGCAGTGCCCCCCAGGGGTTAGCCAAAAACATTCAGTACTTC. Translated, it gives CSAPQGLAKNIQYF.